The rows below give T cell receptor beta chains drawn from one sample of a study of CD4 and CD8 cells across lung adenocarcinoma regions. In TCRdb, the PCR reads were re-called with MiXCR into one record per CDR3 protein. This sample has 9,500 to 12,000 distinct CDR3 sequences, with approximately 50% found just once. Sequencing was carried out using CD8+ T cells from the margin of a lung tumor. The receptors come from a male donor with lung adenocarcinoma. The CD4 and CD8 labels of this study may be unreliable. CDR3s include the opening cysteine and the closing phenylalanine or tryptophan. The D gene is left open where the match is weak. Clone size is shown for a subset of rows, as once, few, many or a class of expanded clone.

j_call | v_call | d_call | cdr3_length | clone_size | cdr3_aa | cdr3_nt
TRBJ2-3 | TRBV9 | TRBD1 | 15 | NA | CASSVEQGRSDTQYF | TGTGCCAGCAGCGTAGAACAGGGGCGGTCAGATACGCAGTATTTT
TRBJ2-3 | TRBV10-2 | TRBD1 | 17 | NA | CASSEGKGGRGHDTQYF | TGCGCCAGCAGTGAGGGGAAAGGGGGCAGGGGGCACGATACGCAGTATTTT
TRBJ1-6 | TRBV9 | NA | 16 | NA | CASSGGISSYNSPLHF | TGTGCCAGCAGCGGGGGGATCAGCTCCTATAATTCACCCCTCCACTTT
TRBJ1-1 | TRBV4-1 | NA | 14 | NA | CASSQAGAVTEAFF | TGCGCCAGCAGCCAAGCGGGGGCAGTCACTGAAGCTTTCTTT
TRBJ2-6 | TRBV25-1 | NA | 20 | NA | CASSDLNTPGGAAGANVLTF | TGTGCCAGCAGTGACCTTAATACACCGGGGGGCGCTGCTGGGGCCAACGTGCTGACCTTC
TRBJ2-3 | TRBV6-1 | TRBD2 | 15 | few | CASNIETSGNDKQYF | TGTGCCAGCAACATAGAGACTAGCGGGAACGATAAGCAGTATTTT
TRBJ2-5 | TRBV6-1 | TRBD1 | 15 | NA | CGAGYGTGGQETQYF | TGTGGCGCGGGGTACGGGACAGGGGGCCAAGAGACGCAGTACTTC
TRBJ2-3 | TRBV27 | TRBD1 | 17 | once | CASSPRTGGLSKDTQYF | TGTGCCAGCAGTCCCCGGACAGGGGGACTTAGCAAAGATACCCAGTATTTC
TRBJ1-2 | TRBV6-1 | NA | 14 | NA | CASMALTGPYGYTF | TGTGCCAGCATGGCGCTCACAGGGCCCTATGGCTACACCTTC
TRBJ2-5 | TRBV15 | NA | 14 | NA | CATRGPGSQETQYF | TGTGCCACCAGAGGACCCGGGAGCCAAGAGACCCAGTACTTC
TRBJ2-1 | TRBV27 | TRBD2 | 17 | NA | CASSSQLSGIGSDEQFF | TGTGCCAGCAGTTCTCAACTTAGCGGGATCGGCTCAGATGAGCAGTTCTTC
TRBJ2-7 | TRBV6-1 | NA | 16 | NA | CASCRSRDSSSYEQYF | TGTGCCAGCTGCCGCAGCCGGGACTCGAGCTCCTACGAGCAGTACTTC
TRBJ2-7 | TRBV6-8 | NA | 14 | NA | CASTSPGATDTQYF | TGTGCCAGCACGTCCCCGGGGGCCACAGATACGCAGTACTTC
TRBJ2-1 | TRBV7-2 | NA | 14 | NA | CASSSANSRRGQFF | TGTGCCAGCAGCTCCGCCAATAGCAGGAGGGGGCAGTTCTTC